This TCR beta chain comes out of a study of blood T cell repertoires in COVID-19. Assay: immunoSEQ multiplex PCR; the TCRdb copy retains only in-frame clones and omits some. There are about 120,000 clones in the sample; around 77% occur only once, and 7.9% lies in the top ten. This CDR3 contains 16 residues. Germline CDR1 SNHLY, CDR2 FYNNEI. V lost 5 bases, J lost 2 bases, and 6 bases stayed unmatched. The source is a human donor in a cohort sampled during active COVID-19. This chain joins TRBV2 and TRBJ2-5; TRBD2 aligns across 12 bases. The source material was peripheral blood. The CDR3 sequence is CASSRTSGETQETQYF. CDR3 nucleotides: TGTGCCAGCAGTCGGACTAGCGGGGAGACACAAGAGACCCAGTACTTC.